This T cell receptor beta chain was retrieved from a study of blood T cell repertoires in COVID-19. Study details: The United States, Italy and Spain were the sources of the acute and convalescent COVID-19 samples. T cells, B-cell-depleted T cells, or PBMCs supplied cDNA or gDNA.

Trimming cost V 5 bases and J 5 bases; bases outside gene matches: 6. The CDR3 contains 14 residues. The germline gives CDR1 SNHLY, CDR2 FYNNEI. Participants were aged about 18 to 90 years, lived in roughly 25 US areas, and enrolled virtually. Clinical history reported by participants formed the basis on which cohorts were assigned. Sequenced by immunoSEQ multiplex PCR; TCRdb stores in-frame clones only, minus some. Among roughly 250,000 clones listed, around 87% were seen once. The chain carries TRBV2 and TRBJ1-2, with 9 bases aligning to TRBD1. Material for sequencing was PBMCs or T cells enriched from blood (not recorded which). The sequence derives from a woman aged 25 to 39 with acute COVID-19. The CDR3 region has the DNA TGTGCCAGCAGTCCGGACAGGGGAGGGTATGGCTACACCTTC. This gives the protein CASSPDRGGYGYTF.